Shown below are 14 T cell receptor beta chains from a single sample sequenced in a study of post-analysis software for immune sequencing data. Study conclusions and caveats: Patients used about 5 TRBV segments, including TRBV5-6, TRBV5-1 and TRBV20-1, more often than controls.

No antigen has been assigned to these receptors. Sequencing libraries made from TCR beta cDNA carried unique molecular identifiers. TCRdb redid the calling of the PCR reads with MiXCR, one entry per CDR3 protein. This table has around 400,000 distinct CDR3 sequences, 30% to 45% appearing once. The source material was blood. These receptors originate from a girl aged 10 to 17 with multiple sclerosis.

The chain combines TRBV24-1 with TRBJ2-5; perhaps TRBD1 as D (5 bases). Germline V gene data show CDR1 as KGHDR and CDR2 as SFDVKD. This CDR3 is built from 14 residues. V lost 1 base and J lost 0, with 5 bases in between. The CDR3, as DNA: TGTGCCACCAGTGATTTACAGGACCAAGAGACCCAGTACTTC. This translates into CATSDLQDQETQYF.

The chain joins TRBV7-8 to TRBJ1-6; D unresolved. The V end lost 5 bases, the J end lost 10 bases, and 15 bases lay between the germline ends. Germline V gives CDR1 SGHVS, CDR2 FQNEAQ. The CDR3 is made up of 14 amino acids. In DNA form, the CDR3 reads TGTGCCAGCAGCGCCCTAGGGCCAATCTCACCCCTCCACTTT. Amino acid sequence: CASSALGPISPLHF.

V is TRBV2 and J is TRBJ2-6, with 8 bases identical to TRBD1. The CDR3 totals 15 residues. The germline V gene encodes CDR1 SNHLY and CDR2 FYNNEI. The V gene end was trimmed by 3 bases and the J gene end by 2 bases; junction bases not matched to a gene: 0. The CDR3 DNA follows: TGTGCCAGCAGTGACAGGGGGCCTGGGGCCAACGTCCTGACTTTC. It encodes CASSDRGPGANVLTF.

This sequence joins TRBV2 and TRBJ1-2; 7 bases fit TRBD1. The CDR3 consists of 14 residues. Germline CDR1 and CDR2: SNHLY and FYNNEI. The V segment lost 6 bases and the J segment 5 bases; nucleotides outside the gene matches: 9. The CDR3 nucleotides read TGTGCCAGCAGGGACGGACAGGTCGGATATGGCTACACCTTC. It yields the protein CASRDGQVGYGYTF.

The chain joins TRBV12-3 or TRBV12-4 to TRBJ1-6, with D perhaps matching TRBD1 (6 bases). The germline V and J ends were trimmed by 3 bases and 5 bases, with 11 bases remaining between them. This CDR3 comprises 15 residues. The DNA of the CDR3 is TGTGCCAGCAGTTTGATAGGGGGGAATAATTCACCCCTCCACTTT. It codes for CASSLIGGNNSPLHF.

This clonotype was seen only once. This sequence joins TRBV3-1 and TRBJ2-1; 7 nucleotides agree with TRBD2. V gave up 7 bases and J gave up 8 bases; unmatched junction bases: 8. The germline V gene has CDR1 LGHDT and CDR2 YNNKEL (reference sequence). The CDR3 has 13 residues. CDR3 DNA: TGTGCCAGCACGCCGCGGGAGTTCCATGAGCAGTTCTTC. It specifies CASTPREFHEQFF.

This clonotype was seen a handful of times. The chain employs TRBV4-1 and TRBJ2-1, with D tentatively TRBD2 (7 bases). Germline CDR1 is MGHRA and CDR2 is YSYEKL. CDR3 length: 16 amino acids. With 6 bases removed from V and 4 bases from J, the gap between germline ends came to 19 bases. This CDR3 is CASRRAAGAEYNEQFF. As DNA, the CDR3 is TGCGCCAGCAGACGGGCCGCGGGGGCCGAGTACAATGAGCAGTTCTTC.

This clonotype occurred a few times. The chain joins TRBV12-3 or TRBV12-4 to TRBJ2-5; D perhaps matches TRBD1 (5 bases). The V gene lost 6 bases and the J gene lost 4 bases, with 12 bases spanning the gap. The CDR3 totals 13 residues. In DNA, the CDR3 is TGTGCCAGCAGGTCAGGGCAGGGAGAGACCCAGTACTTC. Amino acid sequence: CASRSGQGETQYF.

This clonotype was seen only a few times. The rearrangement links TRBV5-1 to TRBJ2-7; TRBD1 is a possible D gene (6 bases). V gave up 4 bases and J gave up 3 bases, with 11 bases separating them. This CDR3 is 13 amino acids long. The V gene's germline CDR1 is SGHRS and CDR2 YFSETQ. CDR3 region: CASSPTGIYEQYF. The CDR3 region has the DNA TGCGCCAGCAGCCCTACAGGGATCTACGAGCAGTACTTC.

CDR3 in DNA: TGTGCCAGCAGTTCGTCGACTAGCGGGGGGGCAGGCGCCTACAATGAGCAGTTCTTC. Protein sequence: CASSSSTSGGAGAYNEQFF. The V call is TRBV28, the J call TRBJ2-1; TRBD2 matches at 14 bases. V was pared by 4 bases and J by 2 bases, with 10 bases of the junction left unmatched. The CDR3 extends over 19 amino acids. Germline CDR1 is MDHEN and CDR2 is SYDVKM.

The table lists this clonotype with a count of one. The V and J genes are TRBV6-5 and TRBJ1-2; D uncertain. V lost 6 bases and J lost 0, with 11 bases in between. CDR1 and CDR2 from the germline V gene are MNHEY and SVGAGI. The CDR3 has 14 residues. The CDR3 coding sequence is TGTGCCAGCAGCCCTCCCGGGGCTAACTATGGCTACACCTTC. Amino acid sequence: CASSPPGANYGYTF.

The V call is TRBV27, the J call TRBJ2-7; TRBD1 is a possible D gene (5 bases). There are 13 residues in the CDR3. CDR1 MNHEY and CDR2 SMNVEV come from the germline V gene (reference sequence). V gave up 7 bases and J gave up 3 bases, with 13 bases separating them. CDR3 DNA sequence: TGTGCCAGCATGGGGCTGCCGGGCTACGAGCAGTACTTC. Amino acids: CASMGLPGYEQYF.

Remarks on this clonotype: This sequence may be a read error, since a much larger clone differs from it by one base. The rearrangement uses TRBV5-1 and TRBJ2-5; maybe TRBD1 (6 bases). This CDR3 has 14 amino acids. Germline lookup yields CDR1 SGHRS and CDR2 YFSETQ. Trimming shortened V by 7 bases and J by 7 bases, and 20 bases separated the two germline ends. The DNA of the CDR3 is TGCGCCAGCTCCTATGATACAGGGTCAGGGACCCAGTACTTC. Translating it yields CASSYDTGSGTQYF.

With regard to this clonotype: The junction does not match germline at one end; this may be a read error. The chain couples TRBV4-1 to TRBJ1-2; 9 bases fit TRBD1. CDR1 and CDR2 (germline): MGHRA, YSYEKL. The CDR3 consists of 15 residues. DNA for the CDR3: TGCACCAGCAGCCCAAACAGGGGGCTCTCGAAGGGCTACACCTTC. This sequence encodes CTSSPNRGLSKGYTF.